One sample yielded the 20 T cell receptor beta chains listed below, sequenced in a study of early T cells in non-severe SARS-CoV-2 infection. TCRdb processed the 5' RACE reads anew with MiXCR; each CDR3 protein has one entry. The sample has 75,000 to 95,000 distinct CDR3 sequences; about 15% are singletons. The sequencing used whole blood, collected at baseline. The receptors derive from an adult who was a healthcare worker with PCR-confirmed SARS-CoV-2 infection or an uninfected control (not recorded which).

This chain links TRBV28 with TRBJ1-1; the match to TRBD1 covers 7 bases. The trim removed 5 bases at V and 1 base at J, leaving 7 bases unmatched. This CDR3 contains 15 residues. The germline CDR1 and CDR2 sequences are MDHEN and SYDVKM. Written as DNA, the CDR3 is TGTGCCAGCAGTCGCCAACAGGGGTGGAACACTGAAGCTTTCTTT. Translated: CASSRQQGWNTEAFF.

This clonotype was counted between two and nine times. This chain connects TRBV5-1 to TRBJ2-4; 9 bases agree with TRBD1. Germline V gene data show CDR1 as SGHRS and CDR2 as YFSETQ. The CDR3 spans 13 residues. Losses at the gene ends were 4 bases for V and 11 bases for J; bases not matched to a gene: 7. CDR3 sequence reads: CASSQDRGVVQYF. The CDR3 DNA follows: TGCGCCAGCAGCCAGGACAGGGGTGTTGTTCAGTACTTC. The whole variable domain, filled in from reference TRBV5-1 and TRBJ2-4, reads KAGVTQTPRYLIKTRGQQVTLSCSPISGHRSVSWYQQTPGQGLQFLFEYFSETQRNKGNFPGRFSGRQFSNSRSEMNVSTLELGDSALYLCASSQDRGVVQYFGAGTRLSVL.

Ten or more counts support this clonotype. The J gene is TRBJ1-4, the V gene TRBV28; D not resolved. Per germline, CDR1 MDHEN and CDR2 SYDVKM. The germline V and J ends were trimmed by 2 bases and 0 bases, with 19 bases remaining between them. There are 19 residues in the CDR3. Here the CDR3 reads CASSLEWSGEASTNEKLFF. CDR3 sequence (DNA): TGTGCCAGCAGTTTAGAGTGGAGTGGAGAGGCATCAACTAATGAAAAACTGTTTTTT.

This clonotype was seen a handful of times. The CDR3 is CASSQVTSGLYEQYF. CDR3 DNA: TGCGCCAGCAGCCAGGTAACCAGCGGACTCTACGAGCAGTACTTC. The chain recombines TRBV4-1 with TRBJ2-7, with a tentative D call TRBD2 (5 bases). V shed 3 bases and J shed 3 bases, with 15 bases lying between them. This CDR3 has 15 residues. CDR1 MGHRA and CDR2 YSYEKL come from the germline V gene.

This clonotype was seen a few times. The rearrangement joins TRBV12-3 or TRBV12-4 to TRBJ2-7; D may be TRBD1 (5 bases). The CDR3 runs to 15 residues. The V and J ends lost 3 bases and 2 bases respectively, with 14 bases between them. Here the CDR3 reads CASSFTKGIPYEQYF. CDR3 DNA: TGTGCCAGCAGTTTTACCAAGGGGATTCCCTACGAGCAGTACTTC.

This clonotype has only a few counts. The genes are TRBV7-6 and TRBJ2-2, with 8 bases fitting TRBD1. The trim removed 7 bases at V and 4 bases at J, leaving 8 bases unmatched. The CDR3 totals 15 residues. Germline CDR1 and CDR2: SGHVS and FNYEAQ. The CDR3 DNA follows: TGTGCCAGCACCCCTGGACAGGGTGGCACCGGGGAGCTGTTTTTT. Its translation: CASTPGQGGTGELFF. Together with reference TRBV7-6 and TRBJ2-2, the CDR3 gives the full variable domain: GAGVSQSPRYKVTKRGQDVALRCDPISGHVSLYWYRQALGQGPEFLTYFNYEAQQDKSGLPNDRFSAERPEGSISTLTIQRTEQRDSAMYRCASTPGQGGTGELFFGEGSRLTVL.

The CDR3 spells CSATQGRGTDTQYF. In nucleotides, the CDR3 is TGCAGTGCTACACAGGGGCGGGGGACAGATACGCAGTATTTT. The chain combines TRBV20-1 with TRBJ2-3; D is possibly TRBD1 or TRBD2 (7 bases each). The V and J ends lost 4 bases and 3 bases respectively, with 14 bases between them. CDR3 size: 14 residues. Germline-derived CDR1 and CDR2 are DFQATT and SNEGSKA (reference sequence).

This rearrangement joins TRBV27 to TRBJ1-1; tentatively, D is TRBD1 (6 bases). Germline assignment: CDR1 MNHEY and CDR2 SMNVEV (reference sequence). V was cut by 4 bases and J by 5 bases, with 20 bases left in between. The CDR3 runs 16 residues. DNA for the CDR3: TGTGCCAGCAGTTCAAGACTCAGGGGATGGGGTACTGAAGCTTTCTTT. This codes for CASSSRLRGWGTEAFF.

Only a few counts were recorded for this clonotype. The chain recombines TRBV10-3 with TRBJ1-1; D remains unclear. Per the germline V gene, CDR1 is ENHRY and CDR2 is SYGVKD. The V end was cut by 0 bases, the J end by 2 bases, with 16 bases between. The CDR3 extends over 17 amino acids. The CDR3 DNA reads TGTGCCATCAGTGAGTCGAGGTCAGGCCTTTCCAACACTGAAGCTTTCTTT. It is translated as CAISESRSGLSNTEAFF.

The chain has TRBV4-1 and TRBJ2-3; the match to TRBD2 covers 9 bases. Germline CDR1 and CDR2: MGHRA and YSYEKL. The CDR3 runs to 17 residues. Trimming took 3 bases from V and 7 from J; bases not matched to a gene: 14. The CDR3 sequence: CASSHWMREGAVHTQYF. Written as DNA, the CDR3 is TGCGCCAGCAGCCATTGGATGCGGGAGGGCGCGGTTCATACGCAGTATTTT.

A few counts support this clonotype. CDR3 amino acids: CASSPRYTGELFF. The CDR3 DNA sequence: TGTGCCAGCAGTCCTCGGTACACCGGGGAGCTGTTTTTT. The J gene is TRBJ2-2, the V gene TRBV28; D remains ambiguous. From germline, CDR1 is MDHEN and CDR2 SYDVKM. The CDR3 is 13 amino acids. Trimming removed 5 bases at V and 3 bases at J, with 7 bases between.

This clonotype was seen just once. The CDR3 coding sequence is TGTGCCAGCAGCTTACTCTGGGGCGGGGAGCTGTTTTTT. Translation: CASSLLWGGELFF. The chain joins TRBV11-3 to TRBJ2-2; D ambiguous. In germline, CDR1 is SGHNT, CDR2 YENEEA. The CDR3 covers 13 residues. V lost 2 bases to trimming and J lost 7 bases, with 8 bases between them.

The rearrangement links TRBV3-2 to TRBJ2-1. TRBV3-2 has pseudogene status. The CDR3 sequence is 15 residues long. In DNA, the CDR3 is TGTGCCAGCAGCCATTGGACGAGCTCCTACAATGAGCAGTTCTTC. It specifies CASSHWTSSYNEQFF.

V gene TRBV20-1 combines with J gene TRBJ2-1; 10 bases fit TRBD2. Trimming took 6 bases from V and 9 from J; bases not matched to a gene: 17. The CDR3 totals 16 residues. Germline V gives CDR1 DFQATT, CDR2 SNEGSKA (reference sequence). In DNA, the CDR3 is TGCAGTGCATACGACCCCACTAGCGGGGTGGGGGGTGAGCAGTTCTTC. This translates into CSAYDPTSGVGGEQFF.

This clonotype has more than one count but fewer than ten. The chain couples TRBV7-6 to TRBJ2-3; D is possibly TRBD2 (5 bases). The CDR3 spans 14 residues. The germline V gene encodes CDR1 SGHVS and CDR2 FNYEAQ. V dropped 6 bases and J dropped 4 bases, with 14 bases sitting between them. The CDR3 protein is CASSRSGSADTQYF. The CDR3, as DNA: TGTGCCAGCAGTAGGTCGGGGAGTGCAGATACGCAGTATTTT.

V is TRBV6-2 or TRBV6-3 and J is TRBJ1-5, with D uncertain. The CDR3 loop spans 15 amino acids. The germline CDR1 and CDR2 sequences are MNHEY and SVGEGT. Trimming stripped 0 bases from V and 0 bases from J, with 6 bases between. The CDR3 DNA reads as TGTGCCAGCAGTTACTCCTCCTATAGCAATCAGCCCCAGCATTTT. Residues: CASSYSSYSNQPQHF.

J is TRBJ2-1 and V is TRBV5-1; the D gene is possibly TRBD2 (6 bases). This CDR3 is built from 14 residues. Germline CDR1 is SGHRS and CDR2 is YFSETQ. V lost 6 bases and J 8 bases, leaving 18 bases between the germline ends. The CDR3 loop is CASTRSAGSDEQFF. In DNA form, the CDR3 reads TGCGCCAGCACCCGAAGCGCGGGGAGCGATGAGCAGTTCTTC.

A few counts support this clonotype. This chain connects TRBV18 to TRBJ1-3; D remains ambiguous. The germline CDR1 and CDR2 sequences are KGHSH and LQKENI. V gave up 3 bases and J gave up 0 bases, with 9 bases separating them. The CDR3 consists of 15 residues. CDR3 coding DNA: TGTGCCAGCTCACCTGACATGTTCTCTGGAAACACCATATATTTT. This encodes CASSPDMFSGNTIYF.

In DNA, the CDR3 is TGTGCCAGCAGCTCGGGACTAGCGGGGAAAGAGACCCAGTACTTC. Amino acid sequence: CASSSGLAGKETQYF. The chain is built from TRBV7-3 and TRBJ2-5, with 13 bases that match TRBD2. CDR1 and CDR2 (germline): SGHTA, FQGTGA. J was trimmed by 3 bases and V by 4 bases; bases with no gene match: 2. This CDR3 has 15 residues.

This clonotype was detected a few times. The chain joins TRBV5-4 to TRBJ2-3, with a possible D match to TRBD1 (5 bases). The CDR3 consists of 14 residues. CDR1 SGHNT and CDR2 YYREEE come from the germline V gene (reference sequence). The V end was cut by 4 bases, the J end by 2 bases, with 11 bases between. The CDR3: CASSTRQTTDTQYF. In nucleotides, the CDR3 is TGTGCCAGCAGCACCCGACAGACCACAGATACGCAGTATTTT.